The clone carrying this T cell receptor beta chain was counted only a few times. The data are from a study of regulatory T cells in long-lasting Graves disease. Overall study context: Graves' patients who were just diagnosed had used antithyroid drugs for under 3 months.

Building the TCR beta libraries relied on iRepertoire HTBI primers, and CDR3 regions underwent Arm-PCR. Study processing details: Throughout the samples, researchers identified fewer than 80 TRBV and around 15 TRBJ segments. TCRdb redid the calling of the multiplex PCR reads with MiXCR, one entry per CDR3 protein. What appears here as the V and J calls and clone size reflects TCRdb's work, not the paper's. The table has roughly 380,000 distinct CDR3 sequences, about a sixth seen once. This sample's time point: newly diagnosed GD, antithyroid drugs for less than 3 months. RNA from PBMCs was the source of the TCR library. American Thyroid Association guidelines were used to diagnose Graves' disease. The same data also went into a second study, on T cells in Graves' hyperthyroidism and ophthalmopathy. That paper notes: Criteria for exclusion of patients were uncontrolled infection, other autoimmune disease, pregnancy or lactation.

This specimen was peripheral blood mononuclear cells (PBMCs), taken at new diagnosis, from a patient treated with antithyroid drugs. This clonotype was sampled from a man in his forties or fifties with Graves disease.

Here the CDR3 reads CASSLMQSSYEQYF. The CDR3 bases are TGTGCCAGCAGCTTAATGCAGAGCTCCTACGAGCAGTACTTC. The chain carries TRBV7-6 and TRBJ2-7; D gene uncertain. This CDR3 has 14 amino acids. Germline V gene sequence: CDR1 SGHVS, CDR2 FNYEAQ. V gave up 2 bases and J gave up 0 bases, with 8 bases separating them.